This TCR beta chain comes out of a study of blood T cell repertoires in COVID-19. Sequencing was performed with immunoSEQ multiplex PCR; in TCRdb, only in-frame clones are kept and a portion is missing. The table lists more than 250,000 clones, approximately 83% of them singletons. V was clipped by 10 bases and J by 0 bases; unmatched bases: 6. This CDR3 comprises 14 residues. The germline CDR1 and CDR2 sequences are SNHLY and FYNNEI. The chain joins TRBV2 to TRBJ2-3; 8 bases fit TRBD1. The clonotype was recovered from a man younger than 40 who had recovered from COVID-19. Sample: PBMCs or T cells enriched from blood (not recorded which). The CDR3 reads CATGQGLSTDTQYF. DNA for the CDR3: TGTGCCACAGGACAGGGACTTAGCACAGATACGCAGTATTTT.